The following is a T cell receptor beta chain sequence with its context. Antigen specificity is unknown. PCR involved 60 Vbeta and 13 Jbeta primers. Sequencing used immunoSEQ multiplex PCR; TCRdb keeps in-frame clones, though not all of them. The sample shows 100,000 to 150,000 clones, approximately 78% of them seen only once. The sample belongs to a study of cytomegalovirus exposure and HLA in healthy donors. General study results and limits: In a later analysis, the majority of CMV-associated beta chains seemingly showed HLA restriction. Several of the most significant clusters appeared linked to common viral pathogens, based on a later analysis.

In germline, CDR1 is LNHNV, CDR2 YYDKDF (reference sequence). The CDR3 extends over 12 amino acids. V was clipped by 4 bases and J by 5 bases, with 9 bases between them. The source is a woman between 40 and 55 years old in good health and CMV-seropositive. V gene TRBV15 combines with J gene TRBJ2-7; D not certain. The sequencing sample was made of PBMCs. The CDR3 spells CATSTSIDEQYF. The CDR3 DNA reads TGTGCCACCAGCACTAGTATCGACGAGCAGTACTTC.